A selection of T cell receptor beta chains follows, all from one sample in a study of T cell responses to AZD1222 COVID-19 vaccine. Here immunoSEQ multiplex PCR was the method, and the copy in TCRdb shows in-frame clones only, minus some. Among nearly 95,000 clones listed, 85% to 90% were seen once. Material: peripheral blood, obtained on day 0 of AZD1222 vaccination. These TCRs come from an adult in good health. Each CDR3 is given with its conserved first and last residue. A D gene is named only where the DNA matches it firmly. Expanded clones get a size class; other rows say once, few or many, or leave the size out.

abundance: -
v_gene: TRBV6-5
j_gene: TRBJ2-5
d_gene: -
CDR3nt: TGTGCCAGCAGTCACACTGGGGGGAACCAAGAGACCCAGTACTTC
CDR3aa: CASSHTGGNQETQYF

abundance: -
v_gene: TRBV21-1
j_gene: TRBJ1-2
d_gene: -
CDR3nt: TGTGCCAGCCCCGTACAGGGGCTTTATGGCTACACCTTC
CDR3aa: CASPVQGLYGYTF

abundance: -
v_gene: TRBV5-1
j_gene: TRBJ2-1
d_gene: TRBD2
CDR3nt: TGCGCCAGCAGCTTAACTAGCGGGGGTTTCAATGAGCAGTTCTTC
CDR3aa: CASSLTSGGFNEQFF

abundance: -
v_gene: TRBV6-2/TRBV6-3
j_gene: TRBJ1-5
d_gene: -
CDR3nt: TGTGCCAGCAGTTACTCTACAGTTTATAGCAATCAGCCCCAGCATTTT
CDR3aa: CASSYSTVYSNQPQHF

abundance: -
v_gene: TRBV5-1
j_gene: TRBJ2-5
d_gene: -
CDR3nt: TGCGCCAGCACAAAAGGGACTTCCCAAGAGACCCAGTACTTC
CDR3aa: CASTKGTSQETQYF

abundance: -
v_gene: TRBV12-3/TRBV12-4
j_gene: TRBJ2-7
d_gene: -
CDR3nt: TGTGCCAGCAGCTCCCTAACGGGTTTGCAGCAGTACTTC
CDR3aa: CASSSLTGLQQYF

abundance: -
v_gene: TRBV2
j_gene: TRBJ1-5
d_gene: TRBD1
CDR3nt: TGTGCCAGCAGGGAGGGACAGCCAGGGTCCAATCAGCCCCAGCATTTT
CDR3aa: CASREGQPGSNQPQHF

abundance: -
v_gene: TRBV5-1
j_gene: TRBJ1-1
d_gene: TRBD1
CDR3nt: TGCGCCAGCAGCTCGGGACAGATGAACACTGAAGCTTTCTTT
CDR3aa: CASSSGQMNTEAFF

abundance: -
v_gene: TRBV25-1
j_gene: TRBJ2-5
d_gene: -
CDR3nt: TGTGCCAGCAGTGATCTTGGAGAGACCCAGTACTTC
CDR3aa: CASSDLGETQYF

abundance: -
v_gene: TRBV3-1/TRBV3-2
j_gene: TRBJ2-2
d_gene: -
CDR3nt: TGTGCCAGCAGCCACCCCGGGGAGACTACGAACACCGGGGAGCTGTTTTTT
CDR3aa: CASSHPGETTNTGELFF

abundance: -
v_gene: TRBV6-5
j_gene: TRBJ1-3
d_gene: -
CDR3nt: TGTGCCAGCAGCCGGACCTCTGGAAACACCATATATTTT
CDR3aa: CASSRTSGNTIYF

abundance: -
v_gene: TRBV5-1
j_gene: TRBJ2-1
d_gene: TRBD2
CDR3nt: TGCGCCAGCAGCTTGGTTTCCCTAGCGGGGGGTCCGAGCTCCTACAATGAGCAGTTCTTC
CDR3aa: CASSLVSLAGGPSSYNEQFF

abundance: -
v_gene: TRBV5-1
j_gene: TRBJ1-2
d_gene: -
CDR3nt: TGCGCCAGCAGCTTTGGGGGGGACGGCTACACCTTC
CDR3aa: CASSFGGDGYTF

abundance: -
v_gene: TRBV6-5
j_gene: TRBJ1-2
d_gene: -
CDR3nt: TGTGCCAGCAGTTCCCGTGACTATGGCTACACCTTC
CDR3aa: CASSSRDYGYTF

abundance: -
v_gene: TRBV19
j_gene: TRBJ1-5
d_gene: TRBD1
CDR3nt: TGTGCCAGTAGTAACACAGGGGGATGGAGCAATCAGCCCCAGCATTTT
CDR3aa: CASSNTGGWSNQPQHF

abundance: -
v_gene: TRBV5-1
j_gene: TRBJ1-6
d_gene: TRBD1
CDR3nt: TGCGCCAGCAGCTTGGATGGACAGGGAAGCTCCTATAATTCACCCCTCCACTTT
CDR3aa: CASSLDGQGSSYNSPLHF

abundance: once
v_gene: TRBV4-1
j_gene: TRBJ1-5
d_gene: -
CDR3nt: TGCGCCAGCAGCCAAAGGCGCAATCAGCCCCAGCATTTT
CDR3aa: CASSQRRNQPQHF

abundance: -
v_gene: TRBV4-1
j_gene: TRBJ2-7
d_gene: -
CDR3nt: TGCGCCAGCAGCCGAGAAGGACAGAAAGATTACGAGCAGTACTTC
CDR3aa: CASSREGQKDYEQYF

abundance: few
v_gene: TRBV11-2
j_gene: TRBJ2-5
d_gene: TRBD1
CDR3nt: TGTGCCAGCAGCCGCAACAGGGGGCAAGAGACCCAGTACTTC
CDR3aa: CASSRNRGQETQYF

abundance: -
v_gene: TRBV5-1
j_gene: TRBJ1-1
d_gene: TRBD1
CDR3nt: TGCGCCAGCAAATCAGGGGGCGCGAACACTGAAGCTTTCTTT
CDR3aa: CASKSGGANTEAFF

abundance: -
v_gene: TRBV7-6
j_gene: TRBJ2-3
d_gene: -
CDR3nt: TGTGCCAGCAGCTTAGTCGGGGGGCTAGCGGAAATCACAGATACGCAGTATTTT
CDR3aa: CASSLVGGLAEITDTQYF

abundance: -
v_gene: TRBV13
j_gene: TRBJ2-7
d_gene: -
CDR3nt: TGTGCCAGCAGCTACCTTAGCTCCTACGAGCAGTACTTC
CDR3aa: CASSYLSSYEQYF

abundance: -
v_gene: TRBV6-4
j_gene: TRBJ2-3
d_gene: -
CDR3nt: TGTGCCAGCAGTGAACAGGCCACAGATACGCAGTATTTT
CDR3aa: CASSEQATDTQYF

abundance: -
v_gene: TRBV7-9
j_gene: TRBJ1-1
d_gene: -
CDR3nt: TGTGCCAGCAGCTTAGTAATTGGTCGTCCTGAAGCTTTCTTT
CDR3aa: CASSLVIGRPEAFF

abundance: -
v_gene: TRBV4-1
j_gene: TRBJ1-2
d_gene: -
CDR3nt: TGCGCCAGCAGCCAAGAGGGAGACAGATTCTATGGCTACACCTTC
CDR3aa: CASSQEGDRFYGYTF

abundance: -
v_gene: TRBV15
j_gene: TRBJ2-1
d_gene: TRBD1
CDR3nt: TGTGCCACCAGCAGACCGGGACAGCCATACAATGAGCAGTTCTTC
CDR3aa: CATSRPGQPYNEQFF

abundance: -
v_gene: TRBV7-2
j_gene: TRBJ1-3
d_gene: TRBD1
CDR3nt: TGTGCCAGCAGCCTCCAACAGGGGATGGGAAACACCATATATTTT
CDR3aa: CASSLQQGMGNTIYF

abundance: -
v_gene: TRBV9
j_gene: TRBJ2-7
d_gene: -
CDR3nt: TGTGCCAGCAGCGTAGCGGGGGACGCTTTATACGAGCAGTACTTC
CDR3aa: CASSVAGDALYEQYF

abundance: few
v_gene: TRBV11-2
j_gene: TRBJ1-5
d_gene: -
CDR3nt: TGTGCCAGCAGCTCGACTGCTTATAGCAATCAGCCCCAGCATTTT
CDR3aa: CASSSTAYSNQPQHF

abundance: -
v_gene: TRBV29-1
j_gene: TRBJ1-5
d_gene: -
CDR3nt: TGCAGCGCCGTCGACACTAATAGCAATCAGCCCCAGCATTTT
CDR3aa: CSAVDTNSNQPQHF

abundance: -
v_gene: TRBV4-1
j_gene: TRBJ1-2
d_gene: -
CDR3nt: TGCGCCAGCAGCGATGGGGGGGTTCCCGATCCCAACTATGGCTACACCTTC
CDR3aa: CASSDGGVPDPNYGYTF

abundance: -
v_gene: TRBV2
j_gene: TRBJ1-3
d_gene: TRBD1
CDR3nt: TGTGCCAGCAGTGCAAACAGGGGGCCTGGAAACACCATATATTTT
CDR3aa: CASSANRGPGNTIYF